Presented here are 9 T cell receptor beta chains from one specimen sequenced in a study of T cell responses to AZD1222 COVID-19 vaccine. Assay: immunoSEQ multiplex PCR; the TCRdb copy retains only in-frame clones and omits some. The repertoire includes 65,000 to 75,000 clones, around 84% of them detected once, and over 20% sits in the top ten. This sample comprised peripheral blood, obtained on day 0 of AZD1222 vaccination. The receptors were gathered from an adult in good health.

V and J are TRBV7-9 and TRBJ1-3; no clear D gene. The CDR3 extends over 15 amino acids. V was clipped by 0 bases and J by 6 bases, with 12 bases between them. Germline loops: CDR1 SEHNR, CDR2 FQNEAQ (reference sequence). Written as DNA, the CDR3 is TGTGCCAGCAGCTTAGCATACAGTTGGGAAAACACCATATATTTT. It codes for CASSLAYSWENTIYF.

CDR3 sequence reads: CASGGDLSYSNQPQHF. The CDR3 DNA reads TGTGCCAGCGGGGGGGACCTTTCCTATAGCAATCAGCCCCAGCATTTT. This chain links TRBV28 with TRBJ1-5; a possible D gene is TRBD1 (5 bases). The CDR3 runs 16 residues. Trimming left V 8 bases short and J 0 bases short, with 17 bases between. Germline CDR1 MDHEN, CDR2 SYDVKM.

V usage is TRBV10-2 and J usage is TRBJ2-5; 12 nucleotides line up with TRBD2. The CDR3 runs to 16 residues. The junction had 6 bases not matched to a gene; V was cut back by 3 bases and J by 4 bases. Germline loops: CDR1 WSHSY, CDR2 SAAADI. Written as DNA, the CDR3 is TGCGCCAGCAGTGATCTAACGGGACTAGCGGGAGAGACCCAGTACTTC. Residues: CASSDLTGLAGETQYF.

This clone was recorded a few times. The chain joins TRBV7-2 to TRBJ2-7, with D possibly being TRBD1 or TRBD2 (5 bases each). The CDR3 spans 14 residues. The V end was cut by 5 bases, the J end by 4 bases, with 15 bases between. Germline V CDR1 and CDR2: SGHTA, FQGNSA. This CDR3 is CASSPPGRRYEQYF. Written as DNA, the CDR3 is TGTGCCAGCAGCCCTCCGGGACGGAGATACGAGCAGTACTTC. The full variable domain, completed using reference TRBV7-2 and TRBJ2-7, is GAGVSQSPSNKVTEKGKDVELRCDPISGHTALYWYRQSLGQGLEFLIYFQGNSAPDKSGLPSDRFSAERTGGSVSTLTIQRTQQEDSAVYLCASSPPGRRYEQYFGPGTRLTVT.

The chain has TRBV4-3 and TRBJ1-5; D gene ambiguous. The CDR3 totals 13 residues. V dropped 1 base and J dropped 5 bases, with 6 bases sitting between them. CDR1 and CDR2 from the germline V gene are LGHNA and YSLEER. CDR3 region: CASSQVRDQPQHF. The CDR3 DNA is TGCGCCAGCAGCCAAGTTCGGGATCAGCCCCAGCATTTT.

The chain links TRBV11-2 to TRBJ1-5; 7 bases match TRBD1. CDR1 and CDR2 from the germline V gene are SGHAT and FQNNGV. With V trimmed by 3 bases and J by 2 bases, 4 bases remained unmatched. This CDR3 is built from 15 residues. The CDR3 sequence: CASSLWQGGNQPQHF. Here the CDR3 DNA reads TGTGCCAGCAGCTTGTGGCAGGGGGGCAATCAGCCCCAGCATTTT.

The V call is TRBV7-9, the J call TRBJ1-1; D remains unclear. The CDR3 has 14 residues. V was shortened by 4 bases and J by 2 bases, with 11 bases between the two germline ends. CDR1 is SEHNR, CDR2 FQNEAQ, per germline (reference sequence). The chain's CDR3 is CASSSVDGNTEAFF. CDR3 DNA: TGTGCCAGCAGCTCGGTTGACGGAAACACTGAAGCTTTCTTT.

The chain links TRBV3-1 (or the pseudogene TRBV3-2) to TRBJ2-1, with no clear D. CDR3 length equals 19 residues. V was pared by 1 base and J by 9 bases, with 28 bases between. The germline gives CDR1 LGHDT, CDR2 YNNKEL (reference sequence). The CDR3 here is CASSQGIPHTTTVTSEQFF. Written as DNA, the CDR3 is TGTGCCAGCAGCCAAGGTATCCCTCATACCACCACAGTAACAAGTGAGCAGTTCTTC.

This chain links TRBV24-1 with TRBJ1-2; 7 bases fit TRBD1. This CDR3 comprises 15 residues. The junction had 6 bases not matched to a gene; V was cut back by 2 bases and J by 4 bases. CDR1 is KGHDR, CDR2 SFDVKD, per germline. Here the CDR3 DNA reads TGTGCCACCAGTGATTCCGCCAGGGGGGTCTATGGCTACACCTTC. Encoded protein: CATSDSARGVYGYTF.